This T cell receptor beta chain was recovered during a study of control samples from healthy donors and cancer patients. CDR1 and CDR2 (germline): KGHSH, LQKENI. The CDR3 loop spans 15 amino acids. Trimming pared 0 bases from V and 4 bases from J, leaving 9 bases between. Measured with immunoSEQ multiplex PCR; TCRdb has only the in-frame clones, and not every one. The table has about 150,000 clones, just under 95% seen once; the top ten hold 5.5% to 6%. The chain couples TRBV18 to TRBJ2-2; D uncertain. Sample: blood. The TCR sequence derives from a man aged 35 to 55 in good health. CDR3 nucleotide sequence: TGTGCCAGCTCACCACCCCGGGCCGGCACCGGGGAGCTGTTTTTT. This encodes CASSPPRAGTGELFF.